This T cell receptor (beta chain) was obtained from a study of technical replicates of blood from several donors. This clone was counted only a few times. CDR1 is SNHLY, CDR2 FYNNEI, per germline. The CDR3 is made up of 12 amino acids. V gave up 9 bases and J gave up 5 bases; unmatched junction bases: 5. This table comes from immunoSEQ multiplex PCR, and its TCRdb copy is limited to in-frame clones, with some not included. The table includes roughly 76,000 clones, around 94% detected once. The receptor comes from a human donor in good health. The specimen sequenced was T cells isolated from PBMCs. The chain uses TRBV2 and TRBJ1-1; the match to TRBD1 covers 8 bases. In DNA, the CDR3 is TGTGCCAGTGACAGGGGACAAACTGAAGCTTTCTTT. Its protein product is CASDRGQTEAFF.